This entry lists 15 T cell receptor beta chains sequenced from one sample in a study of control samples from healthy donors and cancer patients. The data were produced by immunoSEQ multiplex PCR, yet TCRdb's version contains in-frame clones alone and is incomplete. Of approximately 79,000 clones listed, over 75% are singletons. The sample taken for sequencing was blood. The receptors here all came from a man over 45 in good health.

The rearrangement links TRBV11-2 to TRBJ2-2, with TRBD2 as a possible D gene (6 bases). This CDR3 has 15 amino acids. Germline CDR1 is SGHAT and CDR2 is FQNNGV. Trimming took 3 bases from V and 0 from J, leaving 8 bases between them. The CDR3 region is CASSFWGANTGELFF. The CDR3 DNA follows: TGTGCCAGCAGCTTCTGGGGGGCGAACACCGGGGAGCTGTTTTTT.

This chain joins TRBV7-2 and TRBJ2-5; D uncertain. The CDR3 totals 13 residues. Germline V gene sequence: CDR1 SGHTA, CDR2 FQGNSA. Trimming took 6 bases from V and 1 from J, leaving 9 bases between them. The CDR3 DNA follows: TGTGCCAGCAGAACAAGGTCCCAAGAGACCCAGTACTTC. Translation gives CASRTRSQETQYF.

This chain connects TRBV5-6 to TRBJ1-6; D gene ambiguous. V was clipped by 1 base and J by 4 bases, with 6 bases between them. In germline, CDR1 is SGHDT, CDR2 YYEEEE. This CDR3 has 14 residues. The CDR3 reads CASSLRSYNSPLHF. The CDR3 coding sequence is TGTGCCAGCAGCTTGCGCAGTTATAATTCACCCCTCCACTTT.

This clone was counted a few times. The CDR3 DNA is TGTGCCAGCAGCTGGAGCCTCCGGGAGCCCCAGCATTTT. This encodes CASSWSLREPQHF. The chain links TRBV11-2 to TRBJ1-5; no reliable D call. The germline V and J ends were trimmed by 4 bases and 8 bases, with 12 bases remaining between them. Germline lookup yields CDR1 SGHAT and CDR2 FQNNGV. The CDR3 covers 13 residues.

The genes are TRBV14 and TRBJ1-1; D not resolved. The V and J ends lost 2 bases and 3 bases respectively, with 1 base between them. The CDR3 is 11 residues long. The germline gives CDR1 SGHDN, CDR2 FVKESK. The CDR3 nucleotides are TGTGCCAGCAGCCAACACACTGAAGCTTTCTTT. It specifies CASSQHTEAFF.

The CDR3 DNA reads as TGTGCCAGCTCACTAGGGACAGGGAACACCGGGGAGCTGTTTTTT. Translation: CASSLGTGNTGELFF. The chain has TRBV18 and TRBJ2-2; TRBD1 aligns across 8 bases. Germline loops: CDR1 KGHSH, CDR2 LQKENI. CDR3 length: 15 amino acids. V lost 4 bases to trimming and J lost 1 base; unmatched junction nucleotides: 2.

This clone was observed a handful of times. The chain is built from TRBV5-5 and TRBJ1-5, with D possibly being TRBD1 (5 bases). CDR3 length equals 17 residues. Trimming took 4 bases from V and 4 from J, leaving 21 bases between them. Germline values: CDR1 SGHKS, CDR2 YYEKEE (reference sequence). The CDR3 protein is CASSRSVGQGTNQPQHF. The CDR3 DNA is TGTGCCAGCAGCAGATCCGTGGGGCAGGGAACTAATCAGCCCCAGCATTTT.

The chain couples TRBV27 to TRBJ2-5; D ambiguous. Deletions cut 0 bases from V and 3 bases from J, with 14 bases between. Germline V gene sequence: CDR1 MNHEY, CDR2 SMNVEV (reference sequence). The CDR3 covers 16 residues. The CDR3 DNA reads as TGTGCCAGCAGTTTATCCGGGCGGTTCACCAAAGAGACCCAGTACTTC. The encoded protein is CASSLSGRFTKETQYF.

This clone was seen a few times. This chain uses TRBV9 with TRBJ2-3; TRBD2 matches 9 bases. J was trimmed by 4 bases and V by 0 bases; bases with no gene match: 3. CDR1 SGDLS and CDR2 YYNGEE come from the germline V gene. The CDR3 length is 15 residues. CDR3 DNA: TGTGCCAGCAGCGTAGCGGCGGGGGGGGCAGATACGCAGTATTTT. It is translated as CASSVAAGGADTQYF. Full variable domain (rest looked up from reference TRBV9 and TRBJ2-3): DSGVTQTPKHLITATGQRVTLRCSPRSGDLSVYWYQQSLDQGLQFLIQYYNGEERAKGNILERFSAQQFPDLHSELNLSSLELGDSALYFCASSVAAGGADTQYFGPGTRLTVL.

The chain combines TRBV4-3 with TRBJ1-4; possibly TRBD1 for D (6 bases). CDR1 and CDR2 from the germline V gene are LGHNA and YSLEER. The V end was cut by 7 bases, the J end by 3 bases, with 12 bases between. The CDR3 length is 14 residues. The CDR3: CASNTGLPNEKLFF. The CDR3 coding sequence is TGCGCCAGCAATACAGGGTTACCTAATGAAAAACTGTTTTTT.

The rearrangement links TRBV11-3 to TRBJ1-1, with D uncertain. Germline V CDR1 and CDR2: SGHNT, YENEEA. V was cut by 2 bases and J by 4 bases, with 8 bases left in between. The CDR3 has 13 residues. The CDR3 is CASSLQGGTEAFF. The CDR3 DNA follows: TGTGCCAGCAGCTTACAAGGAGGCACTGAAGCTTTCTTT.

The CDR3 loop reads CASSISSGGYNEQFF. The CDR3 DNA reads as TGTGCCAGTAGTATTTCCAGCGGGGGATACAATGAGCAGTTCTTC. The V call is TRBV19, the J call TRBJ2-1; TRBD2 matches at 8 bases. The germline V gene has CDR1 LNHDA and CDR2 SQIVND (reference sequence). Trimming took 3 bases from V and 4 from J; bases not matched to a gene: 5. This CDR3 spans 15 amino acids.

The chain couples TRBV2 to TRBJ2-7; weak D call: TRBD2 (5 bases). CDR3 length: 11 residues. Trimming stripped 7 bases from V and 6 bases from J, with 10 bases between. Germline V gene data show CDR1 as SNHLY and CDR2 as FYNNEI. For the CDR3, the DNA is TGTGCCAGCATTGCCGAGGGCGAGCAGTACTTC. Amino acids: CASIAEGEQYF.

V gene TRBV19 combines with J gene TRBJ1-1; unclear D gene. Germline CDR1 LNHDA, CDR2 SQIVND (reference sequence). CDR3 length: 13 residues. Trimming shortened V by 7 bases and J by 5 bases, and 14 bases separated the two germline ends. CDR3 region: CASTPSPSTEAFF. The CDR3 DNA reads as TGTGCCAGTACCCCCAGCCCCAGTACTGAAGCTTTCTTT.

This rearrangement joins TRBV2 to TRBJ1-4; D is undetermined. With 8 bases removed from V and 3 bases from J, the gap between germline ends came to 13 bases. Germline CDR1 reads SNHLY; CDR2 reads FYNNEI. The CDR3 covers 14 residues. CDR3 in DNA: TGTGCCAGCCAAGAACCTCCACCTAATGAAAAACTGTTTTTT. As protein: CASQEPPPNEKLFF.